Listed below are T cell receptor beta chains from one sample, sequenced in a study of blood T cell repertoires in COVID-19. Clones were read by immunoSEQ multiplex PCR, and TCRdb kept only the in-frame ones, dropping some. The table has approximately 260,000 clones, roughly four fifths seen once. The sequencing sample was made of PBMCs or T cells enriched from blood (not recorded which). Source of these receptors: a man between 25 and 39 years old with acute COVID-19. CDR3s include the opening cysteine and the closing phenylalanine or tryptophan. D genes are given only for firm matches. For some rows the clone size is stated as once, few or many, or as a class when expanded; others skip it.

V gene,clone size,J gene,D gene,CDR3 DNA,CDR3 protein
TRBV7-2,NA,TRBJ1-1,NA,TGTGCCAGCAGCTTACAACCCGGCAGACGGGTCAACACTGAAGCTTTCTTT,CASSLQPGRRVNTEAFF
TRBV7-9,NA,TRBJ2-4,TRBD1,TGTGCCAGCAGCCCCACCGGACAGGGGGTCAAAAACATTCAGTACTTC,CASSPTGQGVKNIQYF
TRBV6-5,NA,TRBJ2-3,TRBD2,TGTGCCCTCGCCGGGGGGGGACACACAGATACGCAGTATTTT,CALAGGGHTDTQYF
TRBV7-9,once,TRBJ1-3,TRBD1,TGTGCCAGCCATCCCGGGACAGGGTACTCTGGAAACACCATATATTTT,CASHPGTGYSGNTIYF
TRBV7-2,NA,TRBJ1-5,NA,TGTGCCAGCAGCTTGGACTGGAATCAGCCCCAGCATTTT,CASSLDWNQPQHF
TRBV11-2,NA,TRBJ1-1,NA,TGTGCCAGCAGCCTAGGACACGGGAACACTGAAGCTTTCTTT,CASSLGHGNTEAFF
TRBV7-9,once,TRBJ2-1,NA,TGTGCCAGCAGCAAGGGGGTGGACTTTAGTGGTGAGCAGTTCTTC,CASSKGVDFSGEQFF
TRBV5-1,NA,TRBJ2-1,NA,TGTGCCAGCAGCTTAGCAATGGGACTTATCAATGAGCAGTTCTTC,CASSLAMGLINEQFF
TRBV7-3,NA,TRBJ1-1,TRBD1,TGTGCCAGCAGCTTCCACCCTGACAGGGGGCAAGGAAACACTGAAGCTTTCTTT,CASSFHPDRGQGNTEAFF
TRBV7-2,once,TRBJ2-1,TRBD2,TGTGCCAGCAGCGTGCCGGGACTAGCGGGGCCCTCCCATGAGCAGTTCTTC,CASSVPGLAGPSHEQFF
TRBV28,NA,TRBJ1-2,NA,TGTGCCAGCAGTTTTTCCAGGGGATCCTATGGCTACACCTTC,CASSFSRGSYGYTF
TRBV1,once,TRBJ1-3,NA,TGCACCAGCAGCCAAGATCAGGCAGGGGGGTCTGGAAACACCATATATTTT,CTSSQDQAGGSGNTIYF
TRBV28,NA,TRBJ2-2,NA,TGTGCCAGCAGCCCGGGACATGCGACCGGGGAGCTGTTTTTT,CASSPGHATGELFF
TRBV6-2/TRBV6-3,NA,TRBJ2-4,TRBD2,TGTGCCAGCAGTTACCCTAGCGGGAGGGCTGGGAGCATTCAGTACTTC,CASSYPSGRAGSIQYF
TRBV18,NA,TRBJ2-1,NA,TGTGCCAGCTCTTCCCTCTCGGGGGAGCAGTTCTTC,CASSSLSGEQFF
TRBV4-1,NA,TRBJ2-1,NA,TGCGCCAGCAGCCAAGATCGGGGGACAGCAGGAGGGGAGCAGTTCTTC,CASSQDRGTAGGEQFF
TRBV19,few,TRBJ2-1,NA,TGTGCCAGTAGTATGGGGAGAATGAGTGCGGACAATGAGCAGTTCTTC,CASSMGRMSADNEQFF
TRBV27,NA,TRBJ2-1,TRBD1,TGTGCCAGCAGTTTCCCAGGGGGCTTCAATGAGCAGTTCTTC,CASSFPGGFNEQFF
TRBV6-5,NA,TRBJ1-1,TRBD1,TGTGCCAGCAGTCCAGGGACAGGGGAGAGCACTGAAGCTTTCTTT,CASSPGTGESTEAFF
TRBV9,NA,TRBJ2-5,NA,TGTGCCAGCAGCGTCGGGAACCTCGGGGAGACCCAGTACTTC,CASSVGNLGETQYF
TRBV2,NA,TRBJ1-6,NA,TGTGCCAGCAGGGGCAGCACCCTCCACTTT,CASRGSTLHF
TRBV25-1,NA,TRBJ1-6,TRBD1,TGTGCCAGCAGAGAGGGGGCTTGGCATTCACCCCTCCACTTT,CASREGAWHSPLHF
TRBV14,NA,TRBJ1-2,NA,TGTGCCAGCAGCCCTAGATCTAACTATGGCTACACCTTC,CASSPRSNYGYTF
TRBV18,NA,TRBJ1-1,NA,TGTGCCAGCTCAGCGGGACGGGAGGGCACTGAAGCTTTCTTT,CASSAGREGTEAFF
TRBV6-5,NA,TRBJ2-3,TRBD2,TGTGCCAGCAGTTCTGGACTAGCTACAGATACGCAGTATTTT,CASSSGLATDTQYF
TRBV18,NA,TRBJ1-6,TRBD1,TGTGCCAGCCAACAGGGGGCGGCTAATTCACCCCTCCACTTT,CASQQGAANSPLHF
TRBV28,NA,TRBJ2-1,NA,TGTGCCAGCAGTTTACGTAACCTAGCTTATGAGCAGTTCTTC,CASSLRNLAYEQFF
TRBV7-3,once,TRBJ1-1,NA,TGTGCCAGCAGCTTAACAGGACAGAGTGAAGCTTTCTTT,CASSLTGQSEAFF
TRBV7-2,NA,TRBJ2-5,NA,TGTGCCAGCAGCCCGCAGTCTGTGGAGACCCAGTACTTC,CASSPQSVETQYF
TRBV6-1,NA,TRBJ1-1,NA,TGTGCCAGCAGTGGGTATGAGACTGAAGCTTTCTTT,CASSGYETEAFF
TRBV7-9,NA,TRBJ1-1,NA,TGTGCCAGCAGCTTACTGGGGGCGGCCACTGAAGCTTTCTTT,CASSLLGAATEAFF
TRBV11-3,few,TRBJ2-1,NA,TGTGCCAGCAGTCAAACCCCAGGGAATGAGCAGTTCTTC,CASSQTPGNEQFF
TRBV5-1,NA,TRBJ2-1,TRBD1,TGCGCCAGCAGCAGCTTGACAGGGAAGGTGGTCAATGAGCAGTTCTTC,CASSSLTGKVVNEQFF
TRBV5-6,NA,TRBJ2-5,TRBD2,TGTGCCAGCAGCTTAAAGCGGGGGGCAAAAGAGACCCAGTACTTC,CASSLKRGAKETQYF
TRBV19,NA,TRBJ2-1,TRBD2,TGTGCCAGTAGTATGGGCGGGAGCTCCTACAATGAGCAGTTCTTC,CASSMGGSSYNEQFF
TRBV10-3,many,TRBJ1-5,NA,TGTGCCATCAGTGATCCCGGTCAGCCCCAGCATTTT,CAISDPGQPQHF
TRBV5-1,NA,TRBJ2-2,TRBD2,TGTGCCAGCAGCTTGGACGGGAGGAATCCCGGGGAGCTGTTTTTT,CASSLDGRNPGELFF
TRBV12-3/TRBV12-4,NA,TRBJ2-2,NA,TGTGCCAGCAGTACCAGGGTCACCGGGGAGCTGTTTTTT,CASSTRVTGELFF
TRBV5-1,once,TRBJ2-1,NA,TGTGCCAGCAGCTTGTCGAGAGGGGGTAATGAGCAGTTCTTC,CASSLSRGGNEQFF
TRBV4-3,NA,TRBJ2-3,NA,TGCGCCAGCAGCCAAGAGGTAGTCGGAGGGGTGGATACGCAGTATTTT,CASSQEVVGGVDTQYF
TRBV9,once,TRBJ1-4,TRBD1,TGTGCCAGCAGCGTAGCAGGGGGCGAGGGTGAAAAACTGTTTTTT,CASSVAGGEGEKLFF
TRBV7-9,NA,TRBJ2-5,NA,TGTGCCAGCAGCTCCCCCTGGGGGGGGGCAGAGACCCAGTACTTC,CASSSPWGGAETQYF
TRBV7-8,NA,TRBJ1-4,NA,TGTGCCAGCAGCCCTCACAGGGTAACGAATGAAAAACTGTTTTTT,CASSPHRVTNEKLFF
TRBV7-6,NA,TRBJ2-3,TRBD2,TGTGCCAGCAGCTTAGGGACTAGCGGGGTGAGCACAGATACGCAGTATTTT,CASSLGTSGVSTDTQYF
TRBV9,NA,TRBJ1-6,NA,TGTGCCAGCAGCGTAGGAAACGGTTATAATTCACCCCTCCACTTT,CASSVGNGYNSPLHF
TRBV11-2,NA,TRBJ1-2,TRBD1,TGTGCCAGCAGCCCACAGGGGGCGACTACTAACTATGGCTACACCTTC,CASSPQGATTNYGYTF
TRBV27,NA,TRBJ1-6,NA,TGTGCCAGTTCGACAGCAGAATATAATTCACCCCTCCACTTT,CASSTAEYNSPLHF
TRBV18,NA,TRBJ1-6,TRBD1,TGTGCCAGCTCACCACGACAGGGGGAAAATTCACCCCTCCACTTT,CASSPRQGENSPLHF
TRBV6-1,NA,TRBJ1-2,TRBD1,TGTGCCAGCAGTGATGGGACAGGGAATTATGGCTACACCTTC,CASSDGTGNYGYTF
TRBV29-1,NA,TRBJ1-2,NA,TGCAGCGTTTCAGGGGCAGAGAACTATGGCTACACCTTC,CSVSGAENYGYTF
TRBV9,NA,TRBJ1-1,TRBD1,TGTGCCAGCAGCCCGACGCAGGGGGCGAACACTGAAGCTTTCTTT,CASSPTQGANTEAFF
TRBV5-1,NA,TRBJ1-5,NA,TGCGCCAGCAGCTTGGCCGAAGGGGATCAGCCCCAGCATTTT,CASSLAEGDQPQHF
TRBV18,NA,TRBJ2-1,TRBD2,TGTGCCAGCTCACCACCCACTAGCGGGAGGGCCTCCTACAATGAGCAGTTCTTC,CASSPPTSGRASYNEQFF
TRBV6-5,NA,TRBJ1-5,NA,TGTGCCAGCAGGAGGGGGACCGCTAATCAGCCCCAGCATTTT,CASRRGTANQPQHF